Listed below are T cell receptor beta chains from one sample, sequenced in a study of metastatic and nonmetastatic thyroid tumors. TCRdb reassembled clones from the PCR reads with MiXCR. The data show some 20,000 clones, roughly a third seen once. Material for sequencing was tumor tissue. These receptors all stem from a female donor with papillary thyroid cancer or a benign thyroid nodule (not recorded which). Some clones in this sample may be carry-over from other donors' samples. Each CDR3 is given with its conserved first and last residue. Some rows have no size entry. The others give once, few or many, or a class for an expanded clone.

V | size | CDR3
TRBV27 | . | CASSRWDYKAIPTEQFF
TRBV4-1 | . | CASSQGGLAGGLYTGELFF
TRBV9 | large | CASSVDLTGELFF
TRBV13 | once | CASSLGRRTGIQQYF
TRBV10-3 | . | CAILDSGANVLTF
TRBV20-1 | . | CSARVREGLSNEQFF
TRBV7-9 | few | CASSLGANNEQFF
TRBV6-1 | few | CASSPQGDGANVLTF
TRBV27 | . | CASSPQGVGTDTQYF
TRBV6-1 | few | CASSPTANPYGYTF
TRBV6-2/TRBV6-3 | few | CASSYSHSGANVLTF
TRBV6-1 | few | CASSRPPAGLFDEQYF
TRBV28 | large | CASSRDRAYYGYTF
TRBV6-1 | . | CASSRGYTGELFF
TRBV6-2/TRBV6-3 | . | CASSYSSELDTQYF
TRBV7-9 | . | CASSSTQGGGETQYF
TRBV6-6 | . | CASSQTWTSGTFFNEQFF
TRBV19 | many | CASSIVATSPLHF
TRBV7-3 | . | CASSLAGGSGYEQYF
TRBV18 | . | CASSRRGQGSNTEAFF
TRBV2 | . | CASSEGGSHQETQYF
TRBV6-2/TRBV6-3 | few | CASSSTSGGTGELFF
TRBV6-1 | few | CASNDRGLYGYTF
TRBV28 | . | CASNSPGSGANVLTF
TRBV18 | . | CASSPREQNTEAFF
TRBV19 | . | CASSDSGQGFEQYF
TRBV6-1 | . | CASSDRGTGQPQHF
TRBV7-2 | few | CASRRGFLRGEGYTF
TRBV6-1 | few | CASSEPLLAGVYEQYF
TRBV11-1 | . | CASSASRSQGAGSPLHF
TRBV2 | few | CASSETRGGRDGYTF
TRBV6-1 | few | CASSGQGRNEQFF
TRBV20-1 | . | CSASPGGTGELFF
TRBV6-1 | . | CASSRRTSFYEQYF
TRBV11-2 | . | CASSLDPSGYTF